This T cell receptor (beta chain) was retrieved from a study of shared clonotypes between healthy human individuals. Study as a whole: Each donor's CD8 memory used one plate, CD8 naive two, each CD4 subset three.

The CDR3 length is 15 residues. The V end lost 5 bases, the J end lost 0 bases, and 13 bases lay between the germline ends. CDR1 is MDHEN and CDR2 is SYDVKM in the germline V gene. Assay: immunoSEQ multiplex PCR; the TCRdb copy retains only in-frame clones and omits some. The sample contains over 2 million clones, around 92% of which appear only once. V gene TRBV28 combines with J gene TRBJ1-1; D remains unclear. The sequence was obtained from a man aged 18 to 30 in good health. Some clones in this sample may be carry-over from other donors' samples. The sample taken for sequencing was naive CD4+ T cells from PBMCs. Noted subset: CD45RA+ positively selected. The DNA for the CDR3 is TGTGCCAGCAGTAAGTGGACCATCTTGAACACTGAAGCTTTCTTT. This codes for CASSKWTILNTEAFF. Full variable domain (missing parts from reference TRBV28 and TRBJ1-1): DVKVTQSSRYLVKRTGEKVFLECVQDMDHENMFWYRQDPGLGLRLIYFSYDVKMKEKGDIPEGYSVSREKKERFSLILESASTNQTSMYLCASSKWTILNTEAFFGQGTRLTVV.